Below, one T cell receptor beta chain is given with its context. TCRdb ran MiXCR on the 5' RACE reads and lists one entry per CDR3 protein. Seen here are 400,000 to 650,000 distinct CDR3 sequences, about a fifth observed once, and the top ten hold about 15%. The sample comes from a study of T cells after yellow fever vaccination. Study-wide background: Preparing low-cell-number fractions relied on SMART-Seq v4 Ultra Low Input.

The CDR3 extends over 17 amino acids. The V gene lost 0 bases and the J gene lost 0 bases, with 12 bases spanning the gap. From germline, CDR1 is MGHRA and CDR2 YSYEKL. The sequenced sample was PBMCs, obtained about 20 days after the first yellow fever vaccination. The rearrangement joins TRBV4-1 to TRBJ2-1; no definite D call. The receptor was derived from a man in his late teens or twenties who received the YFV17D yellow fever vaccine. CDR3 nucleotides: TGCGCCAGCAGCCAAGATCTCGCGCCGAGCTCCTACAATGAGCAGTTCTTC. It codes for CASSQDLAPSSYNEQFF.